Below, 24 T cell receptor beta chains from the same sample are listed, as sequenced in a study of T-cell memory formation after mild COVID-19. TCRdb redid the calling of the 5' RACE reads with MiXCR, one entry per CDR3 protein. The sample has 140,000 to 150,000 distinct CDR3 sequences, approximately 25% seen once. The sample comprised PBMCs or a T cell subset sorted from them (not recorded which). The source of these receptors is an adult woman who had mild COVID-19 (a few samples of this study predate the infection). Cell type and time point are not known.

CDR3 in amino acids: CASSPGQGFSYGYTF. CDR3 bases: TGTGCCAGCAGCCCCGGACAGGGTTTCAGCTATGGCTACACCTTC. The chain has TRBV6-2 or TRBV6-3 and TRBJ1-2, with TRBD1 identical over 8 bases. After removal of 6 bases from V and 4 bases from J, the junction contained 10 bases not matched to a gene. This CDR3 has 15 amino acids. The germline V gene has CDR1 MNHEY and CDR2 SVGEGT.

The sample holds a few counts of this clonotype. The chain joins TRBV6-2 or TRBV6-3 to TRBJ2-5; D perhaps matches TRBD1 (6 bases). The V end was cut by 6 bases, the J end by 5 bases, with 16 bases between. Germline V gene lookup returns CDR1 MNHEY and CDR2 SVGEGT. The CDR3 sequence is 14 residues long. The chain's CDR3 is CASSNPRGTETQYF. The CDR3 coding sequence is TGTGCCAGCAGCAACCCCAGGGGAACGGAGACCCAGTACTTC.

The chain uses TRBV7-2 and TRBJ2-5; possibly TRBD2 for D (5 bases). Per germline, CDR1 SGHTA and CDR2 FQGNSA. The CDR3 covers 16 residues. Between the trimmed V and J ends, which lost 1 base and 7 bases, there was a span of 19 bases. The CDR3 sequence is CASSLGYEGSFGTQYF. DNA for the CDR3: TGTGCCAGCAGCTTAGGCTACGAGGGATCATTTGGGACCCAGTACTTC. Full variable domain (remainder filled in from reference TRBV7-2 and TRBJ2-5): GAGVSQSPSNKVTEKGKDVELRCDPISGHTALYWYRQSLGQGLEFLIYFQGNSAPDKSGLPSDRFSAERTGGSVSTLTIQRTQQEDSAVYLCASSLGYEGSFGTQYFGPGTRLLVL.

CDR3 amino acids: CATSDFDSSTDTQYF. CDR3 bases: TGTGCCACCAGTGATTTTGACAGTAGCACAGATACGCAGTATTTT. V and J are TRBV24-1 and TRBJ2-3; perhaps TRBD1 as D (5 bases). Trimming took off 1 base at V and 0 bases at J, with 7 bases between the two ends. This CDR3 region has 15 residues. Germline V gene data show CDR1 as KGHDR and CDR2 as SFDVKD.

The J gene is TRBJ2-5, the V gene TRBV7-8; 9 nucleotides match TRBD2. CDR1 and CDR2 (germline): SGHVS, FQNEAQ. The CDR3 covers 15 residues. V lost 0 bases to trimming and J lost 3 bases; unmatched junction nucleotides: 2. The DNA for the CDR3 is TGTGCCAGCAGCTTAGCGGCGGGGGGGGAAGAGACCCAGTACTTC. Translating it yields CASSLAAGGEETQYF. Supplemented by reference TRBV7-8 and TRBJ2-5, the full variable domain reads GAGVSQSPRYKVAKRGQDVALRCDPISGHVSLFWYQQALGQGPEFLTYFQNEAQLDKSGLPSDRFFAERPEGSVSTLKIQRTQQEDSAVYLCASSLAAGGEETQYFGPGTRLLVL.

The chain links TRBV4-3 to TRBJ2-1; TRBD2 aligns across 7 bases. Germline-derived CDR1 and CDR2 are LGHNA and YSLEER. This CDR3 is 13 amino acids long. The ends lost 8 bases at V and 7 bases at J; junction bases unmatched: 8. The CDR3 loop reads CASAETSRNEQFF. DNA of the CDR3: TGCGCCAGCGCTGAGACTAGCAGGAATGAGCAGTTCTTC.

The chain combines TRBV27 with TRBJ1-5; 8 bases line up with TRBD1. V lost 5 bases, J lost 6 bases, and 9 bases stayed unmatched. This CDR3 has 15 amino acids. Per germline, CDR1 MNHEY and CDR2 SMNVEV (reference sequence). CDR3 loop: CASSDGQGVIQPQHF. In DNA form, the CDR3 reads TGTGCCAGCAGTGACGGACAGGGTGTGATTCAGCCCCAGCATTTT.

On this clonotype itself: A read error may account for a junction end that differs from germline. In DNA, the CDR3 is TGTGCTAGCAGCTACCATGAGAACAGTGAGCAGTTCTTC. Translating gives CASSYHENSEQFF. This chain links TRBV7-7 with TRBJ2-1; D is uncertain. This CDR3 region has 13 residues. The germline V gene has CDR1 SSHAT and CDR2 FNYEAQ (reference sequence).

The chain combines TRBV4-1 with TRBJ1-2; no reliable D call. Per the germline V gene, CDR1 is MGHRA and CDR2 is YSYEKL. The V end lost 0 bases, the J end lost 1 base, and 9 bases lay between the germline ends. The CDR3 has 15 residues. The CDR3 DNA is TGCGCCAGCAGCCAAGAGTGGGCTGTTAACTATGGCTACACCTTC. Its translation is CASSQEWAVNYGYTF.

The chain recombines TRBV5-1 with TRBJ1-1; no firm D call. The germline CDR1 and CDR2 sequences are SGHRS and YFSETQ. The V and J ends lost 1 base and 1 base respectively, with 5 bases between them. This CDR3 spans 13 amino acids. CDR3 region: CASSLFENTEAFF. The CDR3 coding sequence is TGCGCCAGCAGCTTGTTCGAGAACACTGAAGCTTTCTTT.

There are a few counts of this clonotype. V and J are TRBV5-4 and TRBJ1-1; D is perhaps TRBD1 (5 bases). The CDR3 sequence is 14 residues long. V was clipped by 4 bases and J by 4 bases, with 14 bases between them. Germline V gene data show CDR1 as SGHNT and CDR2 as YYREEE (reference sequence). The CDR3 DNA reads as TGTGCCAGCAGCACACGCTTTGGGGGCACTGAAGCTTTCTTT. The encoded protein is CASSTRFGGTEAFF.

There are a few counts of this clonotype. The chain is built from TRBV6-2 or TRBV6-3 and TRBJ2-1; 7 positions match TRBD1. Germline trimming cut 1 base from V and 8 bases from J; bases unmatched to any gene: 8. The CDR3 is made up of 15 amino acids. From germline, CDR1 is MNHEY and CDR2 SVGEGT. CDR3 nucleotide sequence: TGTGCCAGCAGTTACTTGCCTCAGGGGGTGGATGAGCAGTTCTTC. This sequence encodes CASSYLPQGVDEQFF.

V and J are TRBV5-1 and TRBJ2-7, with D possibly matching TRBD2 (5 bases). CDR1 is SGHRS and CDR2 is YFSETQ in the germline V gene. The germline V and J ends were trimmed by 0 bases and 2 bases, with 15 bases remaining between them. The CDR3 sequence is 16 residues long. CDR3: CASSLAGWTGTYEQYF. The CDR3 DNA reads TGCGCCAGCAGCTTGGCCGGCTGGACGGGAACCTACGAGCAGTACTTC.

This clonotype was found a few times. The CDR3 protein is CASSLAGAAEAFF. CDR3 nucleotides: TGCGCCAGCAGCTTGGCCGGGGCGGCTGAAGCTTTCTTT. This chain uses TRBV5-1 with TRBJ1-1; tentative D call: TRBD1 (5 bases). The CDR3 runs 13 residues. Germline lookup yields CDR1 SGHRS and CDR2 YFSETQ. V was shortened by 0 bases and J by 6 bases, with 9 bases between the two germline ends. The complete variable domain, with remaining parts taken from reference TRBV5-1 and TRBJ1-1, reads KAGVTQTPRYLIKTRGQQVTLSCSPISGHRSVSWYQQTPGQGLQFLFEYFSETQRNKGNFPGRFSGRQFSNSRSEMNVSTLELGDSALYLCASSLAGAAEAFFGQGTRLTVV.

There are a few counts of this clonotype. V usage is TRBV6-4 and J usage is TRBJ2-3; 8 bases are a match to TRBD2. This CDR3 contains 15 residues. The V segment lost 6 bases and the J segment 3 bases; nucleotides outside the gene matches: 8. Per germline, CDR1 MRHNA and CDR2 SNTAGT. The CDR3 loop is CASSPGGAETDTQYF. In DNA form, the CDR3 reads TGTGCCAGCAGCCCCGGGGGGGCCGAGACAGATACGCAGTATTTT.

The DNA for the CDR3 is TGCGCCAGCAGCTCCGGTGACAGAGTCGCCGAGCAGTACTTC. Translated, it gives CASSSGDRVAEQYF. The chain recombines TRBV5-1 with TRBJ2-7; D perhaps matches TRBD1 (5 bases). Germline CDR1 and CDR2: SGHRS and YFSETQ. The CDR3 has 14 residues. Trimming shortened V by 3 bases and J by 6 bases, and 16 bases separated the two germline ends.

The V call is TRBV9, the J call TRBJ2-5, with D maybe TRBD2 (6 bases). Trimming pared 2 bases from V and 5 bases from J, leaving 16 bases between. Germline-derived CDR1 and CDR2 are SGDLS and YYNGEE. The CDR3 covers 15 residues. CDR3 amino acids: CASSVTRTPGETQYF. The CDR3 DNA sequence: TGTGCCAGCAGCGTGACTAGGACGCCGGGGGAGACCCAGTACTTC. Complete variable domain (other parts from reference TRBV9 and TRBJ2-5): DSGVTQTPKHLITATGQRVTLRCSPRSGDLSVYWYQQSLDQGLQFLIQYYNGEERAKGNILERFSAQQFPDLHSELNLSSLELGDSALYFCASSVTRTPGETQYFGPGTRLLVL.

The rearrangement links TRBV29-1 to TRBJ1-2; D possibly corresponds to TRBD1 (6 bases). V was shortened by 7 bases and J by 8 bases, with 14 bases between the two germline ends. The CDR3 consists of 11 residues. Germline CDR1 SQVTM, CDR2 ANQGSEA. This CDR3 reads CSARQDEGYTF. As DNA, the CDR3 is TGCAGCGCTCGACAGGATGAAGGCTACACCTTC.

The chain carries TRBV24-1 and TRBJ2-7; no definite D call. V was trimmed by 6 bases and J by 0 bases, leaving 17 bases between them. The germline V gene has CDR1 KGHDR and CDR2 SFDVKD. The CDR3 has 16 residues. CDR3 DNA sequence: TGTGCCACCAGTTGTAGCCGGCTGGTCCTCTCCTACGAGCAGTACTTC. Translation gives CATSCSRLVLSYEQYF.

The J gene is TRBJ1-2, the V gene TRBV20-1, with D hard to call. The V end lost 1 base, the J end lost 10 bases, and 13 bases lay between the germline ends. Per germline, CDR1 DFQATT and CDR2 SNEGSKA (reference sequence). CDR3 size: 12 residues. CDR3 residues: CSARVDTVVYTF. DNA of the CDR3: TGCAGTGCTAGAGTCGATACAGTGGTCTACACCTTC.

The chain uses TRBV5-8 and TRBJ2-7, with D possibly matching TRBD1 (6 bases). V lost 3 bases and J 2 bases, leaving 18 bases between the germline ends. Germline CDR1 SGHTS, CDR2 YDEGEE. CDR3 size: 16 residues. This chain's CDR3 is CASSYPPGTLTYEQYF. CDR3 sequence (DNA): TGTGCCAGCAGCTACCCGCCGGGGACACTTACCTACGAGCAGTACTTC. The full variable domain, rest sourced from reference TRBV5-8 and TRBJ2-7, is EAGVTQSPTHLIKTRGQQATLRCSPISGHTSVYWYQQALGLGLQFLLWYDEGEERNRGNFPPRFSGRQFPNYSSELNVNALELEDSALYLCASSYPPGTLTYEQYFGPGTRLTVT.

This rearrangement joins TRBV7-8 to TRBJ1-1; 9 bases fit TRBD1. V was pared by 4 bases and J by 0 bases, with 6 bases of the junction left unmatched. Germline V gene sequence: CDR1 SGHVS, CDR2 FQNEAQ. CDR3 size: 16 residues. The CDR3 sequence: CASSSSRQGVNTEAFF. CDR3 nucleotides: TGTGCCAGCAGCTCGAGCCGACAGGGGGTGAACACTGAAGCTTTCTTT.

This chain connects TRBV25-1 to TRBJ2-5; 7 positions agree with TRBD1. The V gene end was trimmed by 6 bases and the J gene end by 0 bases; junction bases not matched to a gene: 7. CDR1 is MGHDK and CDR2 is SYGVNS in the germline V gene. This CDR3 is 15 amino acids long. CDR3 in amino acids: CASSPGTEYQETQYF. In DNA, the CDR3 is TGTGCCAGCAGCCCCGGGACAGAGTACCAAGAGACCCAGTACTTC.

The chain carries TRBV5-1 and TRBJ2-3, with TRBD1 matching over 8 bases. V trimming: 6 bases; J trimming: 0 bases; junction bases outside the gene matches: 3. This CDR3 spans 14 amino acids. Germline CDR1 reads SGHRS; CDR2 reads YFSETQ. This CDR3 reads CASKGQGSTDTQYF. The DNA of the CDR3 is TGCGCCAGCAAAGGACAGGGCAGCACAGATACGCAGTATTTT.